The 27 T cell receptor beta chains given below trace back to one sample, sequenced in a study of T cell repertoires in cytomegalovirus infection. TCRdb recomputed calls from the reads with MiXCR, one row per CDR3 protein. The table lists about 250,000 distinct CDR3 sequences, 6.5% of them singletons, with roughly 6.5% in the top ten. Sequencing was performed on PBMCs. These receptors all stem from a human donor in good health (CMV status not recorded). Some clones in this sample may be carry-over from other donors' samples.

The chain couples TRBV28 to TRBJ2-7, with 9 bases fitting TRBD2. Germline loops: CDR1 MDHEN, CDR2 SYDVKM. The CDR3 loop spans 14 amino acids. Losses at the gene ends were 7 bases for V and 1 base for J; bases not matched to a gene: 5. The CDR3 loop is CASTVRGGSYEQYF. The CDR3 nucleotides read TGTGCCAGCACCGTGCGGGGGGGTTCCTACGAGCAGTACTTC.

This clonotype occurred many times. The genes are TRBV7-2 and TRBJ1-4; perhaps TRBD1 as D (6 bases). V lost 1 base and J 5 bases, leaving 14 bases between the germline ends. The germline CDR1 and CDR2 sequences are SGHTA and FQGNSA. This CDR3 region has 16 residues. Written as DNA, the CDR3 is TGTGCCAGCAGCTTAGAGGGGGTAACGGCGAATGAAAAACTGTTTTTT. It codes for CASSLEGVTANEKLFF.

This clonotype came up many times. This rearrangement joins TRBV20-1 to TRBJ2-3, with D possibly matching TRBD1 (6 bases). V was cut by 6 bases and J by 4 bases, with 20 bases left in between. The CDR3 consists of 15 residues. Germline CDR1 and CDR2: DFQATT and SNEGSKA (reference sequence). This CDR3 is CSAAKQGLNSDTQYF. The CDR3 region has the DNA TGCAGTGCCGCCAAACAGGGCCTAAATTCAGATACGCAGTATTTT.

This clonotype was found many times. The gene calls are TRBV7-2 and TRBJ2-1; no definite D call. Germline assignment: CDR1 SGHTA and CDR2 FQGNSA. The CDR3 totals 15 residues. V was trimmed by 1 base and J by 6 bases, leaving 13 bases between them. The CDR3: CASSLVVPSPNEQFF. CDR3 nucleotide sequence: TGTGCCAGCAGCTTAGTGGTACCATCTCCCAATGAGCAGTTCTTC.

This clonotype was detected only a few times. The chain combines TRBV11-3 with TRBJ2-4; TRBD1 matches at 11 bases. Trimming cost V 5 bases and J 3 bases; bases outside gene matches: 15. This CDR3 region has 19 residues. Germline V gives CDR1 SGHNT, CDR2 YENEEA. The CDR3 here is CASSMTIRGQGADKNIQYF. CDR3 DNA sequence: TGTGCCAGCAGCATGACTATTCGAGGACAGGGGGCAGACAAAAACATTCAGTACTTC. Looking up the rest from reference TRBV11-3 and TRBJ2-4 gives the full variable domain: EAGVVQSPRYKIIEKKQPVAFWCNPISGHNTLYWYLQNLGQGPELLIRYENEEAVDDSQLPKDRFSAERLKGVDSTLKIQPAELGDSAVYLCASSMTIRGQGADKNIQYFGAGTRLSVL.

This clonotype occurred many times. The V gene is TRBV10-3, the J gene TRBJ1-2; D ambiguous. V shed 0 bases and J shed 2 bases, with 4 bases lying between them. This CDR3 spans 13 amino acids. CDR1 and CDR2 from the germline V gene are ENHRY and SYGVKD. Here the CDR3 DNA reads TGTGCCATCAGTGAGTCGGGGAACTATGGCTACACCTTC. Protein sequence: CAISESGNYGYTF.

Ten or more counts support this clonotype. CDR3 bases: TGTGCCAGCAGCTTGATGGCGGGGGGGTTTGAGACCCAGTACTTC. Protein product: CASSLMAGGFETQYF. The chain employs TRBV5-6 and TRBJ2-5; 9 bases match TRBD2. This CDR3 comprises 15 residues. Germline assignment: CDR1 SGHDT and CDR2 YYEEEE. Losses at the gene ends were 1 base for V and 5 bases for J; bases not matched to a gene: 6.

This clonotype was counted at least ten times. This rearrangement joins TRBV20-1 to TRBJ1-1, with a possible D match to TRBD1 (5 bases). This CDR3 comprises 14 residues. Germline CDR1 DFQATT, CDR2 SNEGSKA (reference sequence). Trimming pared 1 base from V and 1 base from J, leaving 10 bases between. CDR3 amino acids: CSARALTENTEAFF. Written as DNA, the CDR3 is TGCAGTGCTAGAGCCTTGACAGAGAACACTGAAGCTTTCTTT.

This clonotype was detected ten times or more. The genes are TRBV6-5 and TRBJ2-7, with TRBD1 as a possible D gene (6 bases). CDR1 is MNHEY, CDR2 SVGAGI, per germline. The V and J ends lost 1 base and 5 bases respectively, with 12 bases between them. This CDR3 is built from 14 residues. The DNA for the CDR3 is TGTGCCAGCAGTTACTTTTTACAGGGTGACGAGCAGTACTTC. Translating it yields CASSYFLQGDEQYF.

The chain recombines TRBV20-1 with TRBJ1-4; 8 bases are a match to TRBD1. V was pared by 3 bases and J by 2 bases, with 2 bases of the junction left unmatched. The CDR3 is 14 amino acids. Germline assignment: CDR1 DFQATT and CDR2 SNEGSKA (reference sequence). The CDR3 is CSARDRVTNEKLFF. CDR3 DNA: TGCAGTGCTAGGGACAGGGTTACTAATGAAAAACTGTTTTTT.

This clonotype was observed many times. The V and J genes are TRBV14 and TRBJ2-1, with 8 bases that match TRBD2. V was clipped by 6 bases and J by 3 bases; unmatched bases: 4. This CDR3 has 14 amino acids. The V gene's germline CDR1 is SGHDN and CDR2 FVKESK. CDR3 coding DNA: TGTGCCAGCAGTCGGCGGGGGGACTACAATGAGCAGTTCTTC. Encoded protein: CASSRRGDYNEQFF.

The sample holds many counts of this clonotype. V usage is TRBV6-2 or TRBV6-3 and J usage is TRBJ1-5; D is undetermined. This CDR3 comprises 18 residues. Trimming shortened V by 0 bases and J by 2 bases, and 17 bases separated the two germline ends. From germline, CDR1 is MNHEY and CDR2 SVGEGT. The CDR3 nucleotides are TGTGCCAGCAGTTACTCGCCCCGGGGAAGTGGGGGCAATCAGCCCCAGCATTTT. Translated, it gives CASSYSPRGSGGNQPQHF.

Ten or more counts support this clonotype. This chain joins TRBV5-1 and TRBJ1-5; D uncertain. Germline values: CDR1 SGHRS, CDR2 YFSETQ. The CDR3 has 15 amino acids. The V and J ends lost 4 bases and 3 bases respectively, with 14 bases between them. The CDR3, as DNA: TGCGCCAGCAGCCCGGGCGTCTTGGACAATCAGCCCCAGCATTTT. This codes for CASSPGVLDNQPQHF.

The V gene is TRBV7-9, the J gene TRBJ2-2, with D hard to call. Trimming removed 1 base from V and 4 bases from J, with 10 bases in between. Per the germline V gene, CDR1 is SEHNR and CDR2 is FQNEAQ (reference sequence). CDR3 length equals 15 residues. This CDR3 reads CASSLGQSATGELFF. The CDR3 DNA sequence: TGTGCCAGCAGCTTAGGTCAGTCGGCCACCGGGGAGCTGTTTTTT. The full variable domain, rest sourced from reference TRBV7-9 and TRBJ2-2, is DTGVSQNPRHKITKRGQNVTFRCDPISEHNRLYWYRQTLGQGPEFLTYFQNEAQLEKSRLLSDRFSAERPKGSFSTLEIQRTEQGDSAMYLCASSLGQSATGELFFGEGSRLTVL.

At least ten counts were recorded for this clonotype. The CDR3 loop is CASSLGPNSGNTIYF. Written as DNA, the CDR3 is TGTGCCAGCAGCTTAGGACCGAACTCTGGAAACACCATATATTTT. The chain is built from TRBV7-2 and TRBJ1-3; D call uncertain. Germline assignment: CDR1 SGHTA and CDR2 FQGNSA. The CDR3 consists of 15 residues. V was clipped by 1 base and J by 0 bases, with 7 bases between them.

This clonotype was found many times. The chain is built from TRBV12-5 and TRBJ2-7; tentatively, D is TRBD2 (5 bases). Trimming took off 2 bases at V and 6 bases at J, with 14 bases between the two ends. The CDR3 has 14 amino acids. The germline V gene encodes CDR1 LGHNT and CDR2 FRNRAP. In DNA form, the CDR3 reads TGTGCTAGTGGTTTGACTACGCCGGGAAGCGAGCAGTACTTC. Protein product: CASGLTTPGSEQYF.

This clonotype was counted ten times or more. The V gene is TRBV7-2, the J gene TRBJ1-2; 9 bases fit TRBD1. The CDR3 loop spans 15 amino acids. Germline V gives CDR1 SGHTA, CDR2 FQGNSA. V shed 4 bases, J shed 6 bases, and the junction held 9 bases outside the gene matches. CDR3 amino acids: CASSSLRRDRDGYTF. The CDR3 nucleotides are TGTGCCAGCAGCTCCCTCCGCCGGGACAGGGATGGCTACACCTTC.

This clonotype was recorded many times. The genes are TRBV7-9 and TRBJ2-7, with D possibly being TRBD1 (6 bases). CDR1 and CDR2 (germline): SEHNR, FQNEAQ (reference sequence). Trimming stripped 5 bases from V and 4 bases from J, with 12 bases between. This CDR3 is 13 amino acids long. The CDR3 loop reads CASSTPDRYEQYF. The CDR3 coding sequence is TGTGCCAGCAGCACCCCGGACAGATACGAGCAGTACTTC.

This clonotype was seen many times. This rearrangement joins TRBV28 to TRBJ2-3, with 8 positions matching TRBD2. The CDR3 is made up of 18 amino acids. Germline CDR1 reads MDHEN; CDR2 reads SYDVKM. J was trimmed by 6 bases and V by 6 bases; bases with no gene match: 20. CDR3 loop: CASRTPGGDSKTSDTQYF. CDR3 bases: TGTGCCAGCAGAACACCGGGAGGGGACTCTAAAACTAGTGATACGCAGTATTTT.

This clonotype showed up many times. The chain is built from TRBV7-9 and TRBJ1-2; D is undetermined. V shed 5 bases and J shed 8 bases, with 15 bases lying between them. The CDR3 runs 13 residues. Germline V CDR1 and CDR2: SEHNR, FQNEAQ (reference sequence). The CDR3 nucleotides read TGTGCCAGCAGCATACCAGGTTCTGGGGGCTACACCTTC. The encoded protein is CASSIPGSGGYTF. The whole variable domain, remainder taken from reference TRBV7-9 and TRBJ1-2, is DTGVSQNPRHKITKRGQNVTFRCDPISEHNRLYWYRQTLGQGPEFLTYFQNEAQLEKSRLLSDRFSAERPKGSFSTLEIQRTEQGDSAMYLCASSIPGSGGYTFGSGTRLTVV.

The chain links TRBV7-2 to TRBJ1-6; no firm D call. This CDR3 contains 15 residues. Germline loops: CDR1 SGHTA, CDR2 FQGNSA. Trimming took 8 bases from V and 3 from J, leaving 14 bases between them. The CDR3 sequence is CASAPRGNYNSPLHF. The CDR3 DNA sequence: TGTGCCAGCGCCCCCAGAGGAAACTATAATTCACCCCTCCACTTT.

This chain connects TRBV7-2 to TRBJ2-7; 10 nucleotides agree with TRBD2. There are 15 residues in the CDR3. Germline V CDR1 and CDR2: SGHTA, FQGNSA. V was pared by 5 bases and J by 4 bases, with 8 bases of the junction left unmatched. This CDR3 reads CASSDLAGVEYEQYF. The CDR3 DNA is TGTGCCAGCAGCGATCTAGCGGGAGTCGAGTACGAGCAGTACTTC.

This clonotype has ten or more counts. The rearrangement links TRBV29-1 to TRBJ2-5; D unresolved. The CDR3 contains 13 residues. The V end was cut by 5 bases, the J end by 4 bases, with 14 bases between. Germline V CDR1 and CDR2: SQVTM, ANQGSEA. The CDR3 reads CSVTLAISETQYF. The CDR3 nucleotides are TGCAGCGTTACGCTGGCCATCTCAGAGACCCAGTACTTC.

This clonotype was seen many times. This sequence joins TRBV7-2 and TRBJ1-5; tentative D call: TRBD1 (5 bases). CDR3 length equals 16 residues. The germline V and J ends were trimmed by 5 bases and 0 bases, with 14 bases remaining between them. Per the germline V gene, CDR1 is SGHTA and CDR2 is FQGNSA. CDR3: CASSPLGPYSNQPQHF. For the CDR3, the DNA is TGTGCCAGCAGCCCTCTGGGGCCATATAGCAATCAGCCCCAGCATTTT.

This clonotype was seen ten or more times. The J gene is TRBJ1-1, the V gene TRBV7-2; D is possibly TRBD1 (5 bases). Germline V gives CDR1 SGHTA, CDR2 FQGNSA. Trimming removed 1 base from V and 5 bases from J, with 14 bases in between. CDR3 length equals 15 residues. The CDR3 sequence is CASSLDGGSGTEAFF. Written as DNA, the CDR3 is TGTGCCAGCAGCTTAGATGGGGGTAGCGGAACTGAAGCTTTCTTT.

This clonotype was found many times. The gene calls are TRBV7-9 and TRBJ2-1; tentative D call: TRBD1 (7 bases). This CDR3 spans 13 amino acids. Per germline, CDR1 SEHNR and CDR2 FQNEAQ (reference sequence). Trimming left V 1 base short and J 8 bases short, with 9 bases between. Written as DNA, the CDR3 is TGTGCCAGCAGCTTAGGCAGGGGGGATGAGCAGTTCTTC. Translated, it gives CASSLGRGDEQFF.

This clonotype occurred a few times. V usage is TRBV29-1 and J usage is TRBJ2-7, with TRBD1 matching over 10 bases. Trimming took 4 bases from V and 4 from J; bases not matched to a gene: 7. Germline V gene data show CDR1 as SQVTM and CDR2 as ANQGSEA. CDR3 length equals 14 residues. This CDR3 is CSVAGTGASYEQYF. For the CDR3, the DNA is TGCAGCGTTGCGGGGACAGGGGCTTCGTACGAGCAGTACTTC.